The 3 T cell receptor beta chains below were found in one sample sequenced in a study of cytomegalovirus exposure and HLA in healthy donors (dated by TCRdb to the late 2010s). The library was built by means of the immunoSEQ multiplex PCR assay. For the multiplex PCR, a mixture combining 60 forward primers for TCR Vbeta segments and 13 reverse primers for TCR Jbeta segments was used. TCRdb mirrors the immuneACCESS table, restricted to in-frame sequences. Some clones are absent from its copies; in checked studies, under half trace to an unresolved V gene, and the reason for the others is unknown. This sample is represented by roughly 190,000 clones; approximately 9.5% of them were singletons. Roughly 1.3% of the sample belongs to the ten largest clones. The sequenced material came from PBMCs. These receptors originate from a woman in her 30s in good health and CMV-seropositive.

This CDR3 is CASSGRGRTGELFF. The CDR3 DNA reads as TGTGCCAGCAGCGGCAGGGGGCGGACCGGGGAGCTGTTTTTT. The chain uses TRBV21-1 and TRBJ2-2; the table's TRBD1 call for D was not verified on the DNA. TRBV21-1 is a listed pseudogene. The CDR3 is 14 residues long.

The rearrangement uses TRBV7-8 and TRBJ2-1, with TRBD2 identical over 9 bases. With 2 bases clipped from V and 6 bases from J, the junction kept 11 bases outside the gene matches. Germline values: CDR1 SGHVS, CDR2 FQNEAQ. The CDR3 has 17 residues. The CDR3 nucleotides read TGTGCCAGCAGCTTAAGTGTCGGGACTAGCAGGGCCAATGAGCAGTTCTTC. It translates to CASSLSVGTSRANEQFF.

This clone was detected only a few times. The chain combines TRBV5-1 with TRBJ2-7; D gene uncertain. The V gene's germline CDR1 is SGHRS and CDR2 YFSETQ. V lost 2 bases to trimming and J lost 7 bases, with 16 bases between them. CDR3 length equals 14 residues. The CDR3 sequence: CASSFNPGGGEQYF. Here the CDR3 DNA reads TGCGCCAGCAGCTTTAATCCGGGTGGTGGAGAGCAGTACTTC.